This entry lists 10 T cell receptor beta chains sequenced from one sample in a study of blood T cell repertoires in COVID-19. The assay was immunoSEQ multiplex PCR, and TCRdb's table has in-frame clones only and misses some. The sample contains around 390,000 clones, about 83% of which appear only once. The material sequenced was PBMCs or T cells enriched from blood (not recorded which). Receptor source: a woman in her forties or fifties who had recovered from COVID-19.

The chain employs TRBV9 and TRBJ1-2; TRBD1 agrees at 9 bases. The CDR3 spans 15 residues. The trim removed 3 bases at V and 2 bases at J, leaving 5 bases unmatched. CDR1 and CDR2 from the germline V gene are SGDLS and YYNGEE. The CDR3 protein is CASSAGTGKNYGYTF. DNA for the CDR3: TGTGCCAGCAGCGCCGGGACAGGGAAAAACTATGGCTACACCTTC. Complete variable domain (other parts from reference TRBV9 and TRBJ1-2): DSGVTQTPKHLITATGQRVTLRCSPRSGDLSVYWYQQSLDQGLQFLIQYYNGEERAKGNILERFSAQQFPDLHSELNLSSLELGDSALYFCASSAGTGKNYGYTFGSGTRLTVV.

This sequence joins TRBV11-2 and TRBJ1-3; D call uncertain. The CDR3 sequence is 13 residues long. Between the trimmed V and J ends, which lost 3 bases and 6 bases, there was a span of 9 bases. Germline assignment: CDR1 SGHAT and CDR2 FQNNGV. CDR3 bases: TGTGCCAGCAGCTTCCGGGGTCAAAACACCATATATTTT. It yields the protein CASSFRGQNTIYF.

This sequence joins TRBV9 and TRBJ1-2; possible D gene TRBD1, 6 bases. CDR3 length equals 16 residues. The V end was cut by 0 bases, the J end by 3 bases, with 15 bases between. The germline V gene has CDR1 SGDLS and CDR2 YYNGEE. As DNA, the CDR3 is TGTGCCAGCAGCGTAGGAGTAGGGACACCACACTATGGCTACACCTTC. This gives the protein CASSVGVGTPHYGYTF.

The V and J genes are TRBV6-1 and TRBJ2-5; the match to TRBD1 covers 8 bases. V was clipped by 6 bases and J by 5 bases; unmatched bases: 14. This CDR3 is built from 16 residues. Looked up from germline, CDR1 is MNHNS and CDR2 is SASEGT. In DNA, the CDR3 is TGTGCCAGCAGCGAAAGGACAGGGTACTTTGGGGAGACCCAGTACTTC. Its translation is CASSERTGYFGETQYF.

V usage is TRBV7-8 and J usage is TRBJ1-6; D not resolved. The CDR3 has 15 residues. V was trimmed by 1 base and J by 3 bases, leaving 7 bases between them. CDR1 and CDR2 (germline): SGHVS, FQNEAQ. The CDR3 protein is CASSLDRDYNSPLHF. CDR3 nucleotides: TGTGCCAGCAGCTTAGACCGCGACTATAATTCACCCCTCCACTTT.

The CDR3 DNA is TGTGCCAGCTCACCCCGGGGGCTAGGGACAGACTACGAGCAGTACTTC. This codes for CASSPRGLGTDYEQYF. The chain is built from TRBV18 and TRBJ2-7, with a possible D match to TRBD1 (7 bases). This CDR3 is built from 16 residues. Trimming stripped 3 bases from V and 3 bases from J, with 18 bases between. The V gene's germline CDR1 is KGHSH and CDR2 LQKENI.

The chain recombines TRBV3-1 (or the pseudogene TRBV3-2) with TRBJ2-6, with TRBD1 matching over 8 bases. After removal of 3 bases from V and 4 bases from J, the junction contained 5 bases not matched to a gene. In germline, CDR1 is LGHDT, CDR2 YNNKEL (reference sequence). CDR3 size: 16 residues. The CDR3 DNA reads as TGTGCCAGCAGCCAGCTGACAGGGGCGGGGGCCAACGTCCTGACTTTC. This sequence encodes CASSQLTGAGANVLTF.

The V gene is TRBV18, the J gene TRBJ1-4; D ambiguous. V was clipped by 5 bases and J by 0 bases, with 13 bases between them. The CDR3 sequence is 16 residues long. Germline CDR1 and CDR2: KGHSH and LQKENI. CDR3 sequence: CASSAGILATNEKLFF. CDR3 DNA sequence: TGTGCCAGCTCAGCCGGGATCCTGGCAACTAATGAAAAACTGTTTTTT. Complete variable domain (other parts from reference TRBV18 and TRBJ1-4): NAGVMQNPRHLVRRRGQEARLRCSPMKGHSHVYWYRQLPEEGLKFMVYLQKENIIDESGMPKERFSAEFPKEGPSILRIQQVVRGDSAAYFCASSAGILATNEKLFFGSGTQLSVL.

This clone was observed a single time. The J gene is TRBJ2-7, the V gene TRBV5-1; 9 bases are shared with TRBD1. The ends lost 0 bases at V and 4 bases at J; junction bases unmatched: 5. CDR1 and CDR2 (germline): SGHRS, YFSETQ. The CDR3 sequence is 15 residues long. In nucleotides, the CDR3 is TGCGCCAGCAGCTTGGCCACCGGGACAGGGTACGAGCAGTACTTC. It encodes CASSLATGTGYEQYF.

CDR3 DNA: TGTGCCAGCAGTGAAGGGCCGGGACAGGGGGTGCCCTACACCTTC. Amino acids: CASSEGPGQGVPYTF. The gene calls are TRBV2 and TRBJ1-2; TRBD1 agrees at 11 bases. Germline V CDR1 and CDR2: SNHLY, FYNNEI. V lost 1 base and J lost 10; bases outside the gene matches: 8. The CDR3 loop spans 15 amino acids.